These T cell receptor beta chains were read from a single sample in a study of CXCR3-negative and CXCR3-positive naive CD8 T cells. TCRdb reprocessed the 5' RACE reads and stores each CDR3 protein as one record, lacking DNA. The specimen's table records around 81,000 distinct CDR3 sequences. The specimen was naive CXCR3- CD8+ T cells from blood. The receptors were gathered from a human donor in good health. Some clones in this sample may be carry-over from other donors' samples. Both conserved end residues are part of each CDR3. Each record gives: CDR3 length, J gene, V gene, CDR3 protein.

cdr3_length: 14
j_call: TRBJ1-2
v_call: TRBV7-3
cdr3_aa: CASSPGVAGLGYTF

cdr3_length: 14
j_call: TRBJ1-2
v_call: TRBV29-1
cdr3_aa: CSVGGLQETWGYTF

cdr3_length: 14
j_call: TRBJ2-7
v_call: TRBV5-1
cdr3_aa: CASTLGEPYYEQYF

cdr3_length: 14
j_call: TRBJ2-7
v_call: TRBV7-2
cdr3_aa: CASSLETFPYEQYF

cdr3_length: 12
j_call: TRBJ2-1
v_call: TRBV30
cdr3_aa: CAWTAGGDEKFF

cdr3_length: 13
j_call: TRBJ2-7
v_call: TRBV29-1
cdr3_aa: CSARDTLTYEQYF

cdr3_length: 15
j_call: TRBJ2-1
v_call: TRBV9
cdr3_aa: CASSVGGATYNEQFF

cdr3_length: 13
j_call: TRBJ2-3
v_call: TRBV29-1
cdr3_aa: CSVERLGTDTQYF

cdr3_length: 14
j_call: TRBJ1-6
v_call: TRBV28
cdr3_aa: CASSPQGRDSPLHF

cdr3_length: 15
j_call: TRBJ2-5
v_call: TRBV7-8
cdr3_aa: CASSQITVGQETQYF

cdr3_length: 14
j_call: TRBJ2-3
v_call: TRBV29-1
cdr3_aa: CSVDRLAGTDTQYF

cdr3_length: 15
j_call: TRBJ2-3
v_call: TRBV7-9
cdr3_aa: CASSLPTTSTDTQYF

cdr3_length: 16
j_call: TRBJ1-1
v_call: TRBV4-3
cdr3_aa: CASSQERAGANTEAFF

cdr3_length: 15
j_call: TRBJ2-7
v_call: TRBV18
cdr3_aa: CASSPQAATAYEQYF

cdr3_length: 14
j_call: TRBJ2-1
v_call: TRBV19
cdr3_aa: CASTVAGGPNEQFF

cdr3_length: 18
j_call: TRBJ2-2
v_call: TRBV6-6
cdr3_aa: CASSYQHRGPANTEELFF

cdr3_length: 21
j_call: TRBJ2-7
v_call: TRBV7-7
cdr3_aa: CASSWRDETISGGLPTYEQYF

cdr3_length: 15
j_call: TRBJ2-1
v_call: TRBV12-3/TRBV12-4
cdr3_aa: CASSLPGLAANEQFF

cdr3_length: 16
j_call: TRBJ2-3
v_call: TRBV3-1
cdr3_aa: CASSQEGGPDTDTQYF

cdr3_length: 17
j_call: TRBJ2-2
v_call: TRBV3-1
cdr3_aa: CASSQGLAGAGTGELFF

cdr3_length: 19
j_call: TRBJ2-2
v_call: TRBV18
cdr3_aa: CASSPPGLAGVVNTGELFF

cdr3_length: 17
j_call: TRBJ2-3
v_call: TRBV3-2
cdr3_aa: CASSQEGQGIRSDTQYF